These T cell receptor beta chains were read from a single sample in a study of T cell repertoires in cytomegalovirus infection. Their antigens are not known. TCRdb fed the reads into MiXCR, producing one record per CDR3 protein. The profile shows about 900,000 distinct CDR3 sequences, under 40% of them singletons. The starting material was cultured CD8+ T cells from PBMCs, obtained from culture after CMV antigen stimulation. The receptors stem from a human donor in good health (CMV status not recorded). Some clones in this sample may be carry-over from other donors' samples. CDR3s include the opening cysteine and the closing phenylalanine or tryptophan. A D gene is named only where the DNA matches it firmly. Expanded clones get a size class; other rows say once, few or many, or leave the size out.

D gene	V gene	clone size	J gene	CDR3 protein	CDR3 DNA
.	TRBV27	.	TRBJ1-5	CASCPQNINQPQHF	TGTGCCAGTTGCCCCCAGAACATTAATCAGCCCCAGCATTTT
.	TRBV12-3/TRBV12-4	few	TRBJ2-1	CASSFLGAVEQFF	TGTGCCAGCAGTTTTTTAGGGGCCGTTGAGCAGTTCTTC
.	TRBV7-9	.	TRBJ1-1	CASIVRGTEAFF	TGTGCCAGCATAGTAAGAGGCACTGAAGCTTTCTTT
.	TRBV6-1	many	TRBJ1-1	CASSGRYKIGGTEAFF	TGTGCCAGCAGTGGACGATATAAAATAGGGGGCACTGAAGCTTTCTTT
TRBD1	TRBV6-6	few	TRBJ1-6	CASSNNRGSDNSPLHF	TGTGCCAGCTCCAATAACAGGGGCTCCGATAATTCACCCCTCCACTTT
.	TRBV6-2/TRBV6-3	.	TRBJ1-5	CASRADAGSNQPQHF	TGTGCCAGCAGGGCCGACGCAGGGAGCAATCAGCCCCAGCATTTT
TRBD2	TRBV20-1	.	TRBJ2-1	CSARLTSTSLPYNEQFF	TGCAGTGCTAGACTGACGTCGACTAGCTTGCCCTACAATGAGCAGTTCTTC
.	TRBV4-1	.	TRBJ1-4	CASSGTDATNEKLFF	TGCGCCAGCAGCGGGACGGACGCAACTAATGAAAAACTGTTTTTT
.	TRBV19	.	TRBJ2-7	CASSAFEGDEQYF	TGTGCCAGTAGTGCCTTTGAAGGGGACGAGCAGTACTTC
TRBD1	TRBV15	.	TRBJ2-5	CATSGYRTGRETQYF	TGTGCCACCAGCGGCTACCGGACAGGGAGAGAGACCCAGTACTTC
TRBD1	TRBV9	few	TRBJ2-1	CASSVVDRGSHNEQFF	TGTGCCAGCAGCGTAGTGGACAGGGGGTCCCACAATGAGCAGTTCTTC
.	TRBV15	.	TRBJ1-2	CATSRQGDYGYTF	TGTGCCACCAGCAGACAGGGAGACTATGGCTACACCTTC
.	TRBV9	.	TRBJ1-2	CASSVGGGKLYGYTF	TGTGCCAGCAGCGTAGGGGGAGGAAAGCTCTATGGCTACACCTTC
.	TRBV19	.	TRBJ1-6	CASSMLPIGSYNSPLHF	TGTGCCAGTAGTATGTTGCCTATAGGCTCCTATAATTCACCCCTCCACTTT
.	TRBV5-1	.	TRBJ2-7	CASSLDAAIYEQYF	TGCGCCAGCAGCTTGGATGCAGCCATCTACGAGCAGTACTTC
.	TRBV6-5	.	TRBJ1-2	CASSPRGARYYGYTF	TGTGCCAGCAGTCCCCGGGGGGCGCGTTATTACGGCTACACCTTC
.	TRBV4-1	few	TRBJ1-5	CASSQEAGDNQPQHF	TGTGCCAGCAGCCAAGAAGCAGGGGACAATCAGCCCCAGCATTTT
.	TRBV29-1	.	TRBJ2-5	CSASAGATEETQYF	TGCAGCGCTTCGGCCGGGGCTACCGAAGAGACCCAGTACTTC